The 12 T cell receptor beta chains below come from one sample, sequenced in a study of technical replicates of blood from a handful of donors. Sequenced by immunoSEQ multiplex PCR; TCRdb stores in-frame clones only, minus some. The sample holds about 79,000 clones, under 95% seen once. Sequencing was performed on T cells isolated from PBMCs. The source is a human donor in good health.

DNA of the CDR3: TGTGCCAGCAGCTTAAGGGCGGGGGGCACCTACAATGAGCAGTTCTTC. It encodes CASSLRAGGTYNEQFF. The chain carries TRBV7-6 and TRBJ2-1, with TRBD2 matching over 8 bases. Germline V gene data show CDR1 as SGHVS and CDR2 as FNYEAQ. V shed 2 bases and J 2 bases; nucleotides not matched to a gene: 5. The CDR3 runs 16 residues.

CDR3 protein: CASRSLRGRFDGYTF. The CDR3 DNA reads as TGTGCCAGCAGATCTCTAAGGGGCCGCTTTGATGGCTACACCTTC. This rearrangement joins TRBV2 to TRBJ1-2; D perhaps matches TRBD1 (5 bases). The CDR3 has 15 amino acids. Trimming stripped 6 bases from V and 6 bases from J, with 20 bases between. Germline CDR1 and CDR2: SNHLY and FYNNEI.

This chain uses TRBV6-1 with TRBJ2-7; 8 nucleotides match TRBD2. This CDR3 contains 14 residues. Losses at the gene ends were 8 bases for V and 1 base for J; bases not matched to a gene: 7. CDR1 and CDR2 (germline): MNHNS, SASEGT. The CDR3 DNA is TGTGCCAGCGCAATAGCGGGGTATTCCTACGAGCAGTACTTC. This encodes CASAIAGYSYEQYF.

The chain joins TRBV7-6 to TRBJ1-1, with D maybe TRBD1 (5 bases). Trimming cost V 0 bases and J 8 bases, with 10 bases left between them. CDR3 length equals 13 residues. The germline gives CDR1 SGHVS, CDR2 FNYEAQ. CDR3: CASSLASDREAFF. In DNA, the CDR3 is TGTGCCAGCAGCTTAGCGTCAGACAGAGAAGCTTTCTTT. The variable domain in full, with the rest retrieved from reference TRBV7-6 and TRBJ1-1, is GAGVSQSPRYKVTKRGQDVALRCDPISGHVSLYWYRQALGQGPEFLTYFNYEAQQDKSGLPNDRFSAERPEGSISTLTIQRTEQRDSAMYRCASSLASDREAFFGQGTRLTVV.

This chain uses TRBV10-1 with TRBJ2-5; D is possibly TRBD1 (6 bases). This CDR3 comprises 14 residues. Germline V gene lookup returns CDR1 WNHNN and CDR2 SYGVQD (reference sequence). Trimming cost V 2 bases and J 5 bases, with 12 bases left between them. CDR3 region: CASSETHQGETQYF. In DNA, the CDR3 is TGCGCCAGCAGTGAGACACACCAGGGGGAGACCCAGTACTTC.

Only one count was recorded for this clone. V gene TRBV11-2 combines with J gene TRBJ2-7, with D possibly matching TRBD2 (5 bases). Germline V gene data show CDR1 as SGHAT and CDR2 as FQNNGV. The CDR3 length is 13 residues. Trimming removed 10 bases at V and 5 bases at J, with 18 bases between. CDR3 nucleotides: TGTGCCACCAGACCCTCGAGGGCGAACGAGCAGTACTTC. This codes for CATRPSRANEQYF. The full variable domain, its missing parts supplied by reference TRBV11-2 and TRBJ2-7, is EAGVAQSPRYKIIEKRQSVAFWCNPISGHATLYWYQQILGQGPKLLIQFQNNGVVDDSQLPKDRFSAERLKGVDSTLKIQPAKLEDSAVYLCATRPSRANEQYFGPGTRLTVT.

The chain employs TRBV7-8 and TRBJ2-1, with 14 bases lining up with TRBD2. The CDR3 is made up of 19 amino acids. Unmatched junction bases numbered 13, after V lost 2 bases and J lost 7 bases. Germline loops: CDR1 SGHVS, CDR2 FQNEAQ. This CDR3 reads CASSLYAPGLAGEGNEQFF. CDR3 coding DNA: TGTGCCAGCAGCTTATATGCCCCGGGACTAGCGGGGGAGGGGAATGAGCAGTTCTTC.

The genes are TRBV29-1 and TRBJ1-4, with D tentatively TRBD1 (5 bases). CDR1 and CDR2 (germline): SQVTM, ANQGSEA. This CDR3 region has 14 residues. Trimming removed 2 bases from V and 7 bases from J, with 14 bases in between. The chain's CDR3 is CSVEYPRGGEKLFF. For the CDR3, the DNA is TGCAGCGTTGAATATCCTAGGGGCGGTGAAAAACTGTTTTTT. Full variable domain (remainder filled in from reference TRBV29-1 and TRBJ1-4): SAVISQKPSRDICQRGTSLTIQCQVDSQVTMMFWYRQQPGQSLTLIATANQGSEATYESGFVIDKFPISRPNLTFSTLTVSNMSPEDSSIYLCSVEYPRGGEKLFFGSGTQLSVL.

This chain links TRBV5-4 with TRBJ1-1; D is perhaps TRBD1 (5 bases). The CDR3 covers 13 residues. Trimming pared 5 bases from V and 4 bases from J, leaving 12 bases between. CDR1 is SGHNT and CDR2 is YYREEE in the germline V gene (reference sequence). In DNA, the CDR3 is TGTGCCAGCAGACCGGACACGGGCACTGAAGCTTTCTTT. This encodes CASRPDTGTEAFF.

The V and J genes are TRBV18 and TRBJ1-2; D not certain. Germline V gives CDR1 KGHSH, CDR2 LQKENI. The CDR3 is made up of 13 amino acids. Trimming removed 0 bases at V and 6 bases at J, with 8 bases between. CDR3 protein: CASSPPGGNGYTF. CDR3 coding DNA: TGTGCCAGCTCACCACCGGGAGGGAATGGCTACACCTTC.

This chain connects TRBV7-9 to TRBJ1-4; D is unresolved. The CDR3 is 16 amino acids. The V end was cut by 5 bases, the J end by 3 bases, with 16 bases between. Germline loops: CDR1 SEHNR, CDR2 FQNEAQ (reference sequence). CDR3 DNA sequence: TGTGCCAGCAGCACGCACAAGACGGGGTCTAATGAAAAACTGTTTTTT. Its translation: CASSTHKTGSNEKLFF.

This clone was counted once. This sequence joins TRBV28 and TRBJ2-7, with D hard to call. The V end was cut by 11 bases, the J end by 2 bases, with 13 bases between. Germline V CDR1 and CDR2: MDHEN, SYDVKM. The CDR3 spans 12 residues. CDR3 DNA sequence: TGTGCCTCCCACGGTCGTACCTACGAGCAGTACTTC. Residues: CASHGRTYEQYF.